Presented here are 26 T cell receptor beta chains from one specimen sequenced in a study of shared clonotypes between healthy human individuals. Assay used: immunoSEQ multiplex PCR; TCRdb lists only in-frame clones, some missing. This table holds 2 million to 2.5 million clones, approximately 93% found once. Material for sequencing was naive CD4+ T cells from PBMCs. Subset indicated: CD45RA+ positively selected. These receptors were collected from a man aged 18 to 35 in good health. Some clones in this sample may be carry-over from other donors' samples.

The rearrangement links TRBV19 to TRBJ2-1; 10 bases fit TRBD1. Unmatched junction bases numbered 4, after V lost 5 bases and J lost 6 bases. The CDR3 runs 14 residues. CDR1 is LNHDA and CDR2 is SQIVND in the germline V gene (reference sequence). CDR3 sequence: CASSFWTGGNEQFF. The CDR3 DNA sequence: TGTGCCAGTAGTTTTTGGACAGGGGGCAATGAGCAGTTCTTC. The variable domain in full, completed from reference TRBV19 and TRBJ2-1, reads DGGITQSPKYLFRKEGQNVTLSCEQNLNHDAMYWYRQDPGQGLRLIYYSQIVNDFQKGDIAEGYSVSREKKESFPLTVTSAQKNPTAFYLCASSFWTGGNEQFFGPGTRLTVL.

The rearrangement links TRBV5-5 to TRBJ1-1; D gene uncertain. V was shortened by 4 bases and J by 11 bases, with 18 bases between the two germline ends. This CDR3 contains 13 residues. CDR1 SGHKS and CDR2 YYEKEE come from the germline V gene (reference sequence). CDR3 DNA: TGTGCCAGCAGCCCAAGTGGAGGTATGATGGCTTTCTTT. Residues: CASSPSGGMMAFF. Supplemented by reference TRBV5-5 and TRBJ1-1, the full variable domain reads DAGVTQSPTHLIKTRGQQVTLRCSPISGHKSVSWYQQVLGQGPQFIFQYYEKEERGRGNFPDRFSARQFPNYSSELNVNALLLGDSALYLCASSPSGGMMAFFGQGTRLTVV.

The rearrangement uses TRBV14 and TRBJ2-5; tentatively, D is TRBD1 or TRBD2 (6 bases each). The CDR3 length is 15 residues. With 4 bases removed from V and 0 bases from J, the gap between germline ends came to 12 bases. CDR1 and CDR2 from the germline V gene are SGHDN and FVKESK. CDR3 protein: CASSLRGLYQETQYF. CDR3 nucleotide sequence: TGTGCCAGCAGCCTCAGGGGACTGTACCAAGAGACCCAGTACTTC.

CDR3 DNA sequence: TGCGCCAGCAGCTTGGCAGGGGAATACGAGCAGTACTTC. Protein: CASSLAGEYEQYF. The rearrangement joins TRBV5-1 to TRBJ2-7, with TRBD1 as a possible D gene (6 bases). Trimming stripped 0 bases from V and 4 bases from J, with 8 bases between. Germline CDR1 is SGHRS and CDR2 is YFSETQ. The CDR3 consists of 13 residues.

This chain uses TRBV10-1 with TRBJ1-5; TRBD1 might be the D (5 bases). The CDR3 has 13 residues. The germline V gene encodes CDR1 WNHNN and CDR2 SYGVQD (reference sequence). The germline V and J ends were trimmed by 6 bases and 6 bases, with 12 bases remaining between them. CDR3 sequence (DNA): TGCGCCAGCAGCCCCGGGACGTTTCAGCCCCAGCATTTT. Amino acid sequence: CASSPGTFQPQHF.

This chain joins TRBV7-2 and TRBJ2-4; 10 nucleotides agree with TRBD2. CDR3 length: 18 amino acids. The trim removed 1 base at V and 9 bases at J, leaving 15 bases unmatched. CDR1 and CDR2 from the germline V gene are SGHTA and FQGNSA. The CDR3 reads CASSLVGGAGGPLAIQYF. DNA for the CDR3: TGTGCCAGCAGCTTAGTAGGGGGAGCGGGAGGGCCTTTGGCCATTCAGTACTTC.

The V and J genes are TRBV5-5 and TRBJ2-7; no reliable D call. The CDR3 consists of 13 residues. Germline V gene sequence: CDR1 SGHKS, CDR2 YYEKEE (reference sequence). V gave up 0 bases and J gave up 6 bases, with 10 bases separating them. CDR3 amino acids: CASSLGVRAEQYF. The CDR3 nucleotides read TGTGCCAGCAGCTTGGGAGTAAGGGCCGAGCAGTACTTC. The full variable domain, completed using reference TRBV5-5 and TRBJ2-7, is DAGVTQSPTHLIKTRGQQVTLRCSPISGHKSVSWYQQVLGQGPQFIFQYYEKEERGRGNFPDRFSARQFPNYSSELNVNALLLGDSALYLCASSLGVRAEQYFGPGTRLTVT.

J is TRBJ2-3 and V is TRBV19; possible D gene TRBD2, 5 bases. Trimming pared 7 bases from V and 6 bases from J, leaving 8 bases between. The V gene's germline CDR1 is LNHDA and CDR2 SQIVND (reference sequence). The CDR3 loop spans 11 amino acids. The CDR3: CASIREDTQYF. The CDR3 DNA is TGTGCCAGTATTAGGGAGGATACGCAGTATTTT.

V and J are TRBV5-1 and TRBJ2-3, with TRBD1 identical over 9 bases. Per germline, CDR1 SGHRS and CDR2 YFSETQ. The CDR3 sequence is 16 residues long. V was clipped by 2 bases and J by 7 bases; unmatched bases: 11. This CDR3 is CASSLIRDREPNTQYF. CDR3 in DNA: TGCGCCAGCAGCTTAATCCGGGACAGGGAGCCCAATACGCAGTATTTT.

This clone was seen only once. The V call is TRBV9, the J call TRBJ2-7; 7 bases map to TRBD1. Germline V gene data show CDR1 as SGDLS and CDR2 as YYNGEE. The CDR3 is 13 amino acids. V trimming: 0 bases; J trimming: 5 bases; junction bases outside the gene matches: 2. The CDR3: CASSVGRGNEQYF. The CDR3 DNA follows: TGTGCCAGCAGCGTAGGCAGGGGGAACGAGCAGTACTTC.

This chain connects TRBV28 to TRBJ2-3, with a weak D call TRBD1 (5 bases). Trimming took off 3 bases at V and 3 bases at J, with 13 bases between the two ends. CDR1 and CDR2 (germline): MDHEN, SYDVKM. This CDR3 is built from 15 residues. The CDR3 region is CASSFSGSGTDTQYF. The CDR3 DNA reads TGTGCCAGCAGTTTTTCAGGGTCCGGTACAGATACGCAGTATTTT.

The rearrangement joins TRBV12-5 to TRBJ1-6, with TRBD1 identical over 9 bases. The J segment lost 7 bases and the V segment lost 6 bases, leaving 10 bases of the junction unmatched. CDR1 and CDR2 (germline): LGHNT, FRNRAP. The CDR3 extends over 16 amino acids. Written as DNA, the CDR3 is TGTGCTAGTGGCAACAGGGGGCGTCTACTAAATTCACCCCTCCACTTT. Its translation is CASGNRGRLLNSPLHF.

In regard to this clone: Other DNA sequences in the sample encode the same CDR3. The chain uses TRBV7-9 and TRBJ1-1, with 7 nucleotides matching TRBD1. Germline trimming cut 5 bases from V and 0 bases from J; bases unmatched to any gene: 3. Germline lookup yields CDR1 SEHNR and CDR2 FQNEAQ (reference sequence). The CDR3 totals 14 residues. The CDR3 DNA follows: TGTGCCAGCAGCCTGGACAGGTTGAACACTGAAGCTTTCTTT. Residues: CASSLDRLNTEAFF.

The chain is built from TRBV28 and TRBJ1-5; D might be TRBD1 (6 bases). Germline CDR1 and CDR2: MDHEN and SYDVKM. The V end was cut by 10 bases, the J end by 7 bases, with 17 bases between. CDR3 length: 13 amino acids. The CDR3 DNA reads TGTGCCACCAACCGGGGGGGCCGACAGCCCCAGCATTTT. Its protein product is CATNRGGRQPQHF. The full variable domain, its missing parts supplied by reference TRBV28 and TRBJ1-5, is DVKVTQSSRYLVKRTGEKVFLECVQDMDHENMFWYRQDPGLGLRLIYFSYDVKMKEKGDIPEGYSVSREKKERFSLILESASTNQTSMYLCATNRGGRQPQHFGDGTRLSIL.

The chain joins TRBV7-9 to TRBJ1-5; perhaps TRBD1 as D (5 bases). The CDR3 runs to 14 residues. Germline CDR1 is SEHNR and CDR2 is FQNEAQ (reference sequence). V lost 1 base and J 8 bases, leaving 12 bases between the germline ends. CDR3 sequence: CASSLVGGEEPQHF. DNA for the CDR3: TGTGCCAGCAGCTTAGTAGGAGGGGAAGAGCCCCAGCATTTT.

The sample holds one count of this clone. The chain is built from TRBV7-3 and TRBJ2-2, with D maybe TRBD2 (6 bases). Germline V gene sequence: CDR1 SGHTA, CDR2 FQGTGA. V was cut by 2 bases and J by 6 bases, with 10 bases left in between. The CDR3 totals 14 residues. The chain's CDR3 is CASSLLGGPGELFF. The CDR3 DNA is TGTGCCAGCAGCTTACTCGGAGGGCCCGGGGAGCTGTTTTTT.

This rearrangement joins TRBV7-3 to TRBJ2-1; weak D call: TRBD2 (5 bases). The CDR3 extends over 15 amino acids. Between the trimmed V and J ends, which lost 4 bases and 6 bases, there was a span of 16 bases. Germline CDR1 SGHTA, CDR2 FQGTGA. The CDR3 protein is CASSSFPWLANEQFF. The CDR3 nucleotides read TGTGCCAGCAGCTCCTTCCCGTGGCTAGCCAATGAGCAGTTCTTC.

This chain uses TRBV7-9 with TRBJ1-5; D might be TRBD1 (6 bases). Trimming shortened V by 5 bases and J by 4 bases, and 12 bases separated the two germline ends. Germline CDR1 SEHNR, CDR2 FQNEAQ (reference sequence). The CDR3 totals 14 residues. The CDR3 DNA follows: TGTGCCAGCAGCCTGGGGGCAGCTAATCAGCCCCAGCATTTT. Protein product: CASSLGAANQPQHF.

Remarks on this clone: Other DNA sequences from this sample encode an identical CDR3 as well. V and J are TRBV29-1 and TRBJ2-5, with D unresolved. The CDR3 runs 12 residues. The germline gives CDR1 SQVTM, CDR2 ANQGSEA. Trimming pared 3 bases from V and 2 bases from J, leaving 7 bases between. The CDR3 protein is CSVEGSQETQYF. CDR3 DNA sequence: TGCAGCGTTGAGGGGTCTCAAGAGACCCAGTACTTC.

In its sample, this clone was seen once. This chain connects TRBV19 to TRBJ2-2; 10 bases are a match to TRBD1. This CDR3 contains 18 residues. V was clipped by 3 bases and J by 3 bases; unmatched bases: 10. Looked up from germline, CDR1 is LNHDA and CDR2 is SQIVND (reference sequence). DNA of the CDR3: TGTGCCAGTAGTATCCCGGGACAGGGGCTTGGGTACACCGGGGAGCTGTTTTTT. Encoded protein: CASSIPGQGLGYTGELFF.

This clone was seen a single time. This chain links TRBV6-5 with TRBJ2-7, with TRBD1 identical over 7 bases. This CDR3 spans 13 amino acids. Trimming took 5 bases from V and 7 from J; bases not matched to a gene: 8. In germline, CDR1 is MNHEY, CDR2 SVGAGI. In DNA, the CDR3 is TGTGCCAGCAGTCCGTTGGACAGGACGGAGCAGTACTTC. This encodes CASSPLDRTEQYF.

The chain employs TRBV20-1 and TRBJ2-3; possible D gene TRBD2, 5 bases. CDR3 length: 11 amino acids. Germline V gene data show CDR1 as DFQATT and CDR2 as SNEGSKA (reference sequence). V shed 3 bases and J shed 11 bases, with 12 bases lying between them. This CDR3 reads CSASGAEKQYF. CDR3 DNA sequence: TGCAGTGCTAGTGGAGCGGAGAAGCAGTATTTT.

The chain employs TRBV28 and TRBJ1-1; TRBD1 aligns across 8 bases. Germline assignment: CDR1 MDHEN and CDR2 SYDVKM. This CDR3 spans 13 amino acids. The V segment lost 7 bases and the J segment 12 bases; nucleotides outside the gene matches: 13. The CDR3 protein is CASTLRDRPLTFF. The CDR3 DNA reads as TGTGCCAGCACCCTCCGGGACAGGCCGCTTACTTTCTTT. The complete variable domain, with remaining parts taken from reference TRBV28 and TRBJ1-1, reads DVKVTQSSRYLVKRTGEKVFLECVQDMDHENMFWYRQDPGLGLRLIYFSYDVKMKEKGDIPEGYSVSREKKERFSLILESASTNQTSMYLCASTLRDRPLTFFGQGTRLTVV.

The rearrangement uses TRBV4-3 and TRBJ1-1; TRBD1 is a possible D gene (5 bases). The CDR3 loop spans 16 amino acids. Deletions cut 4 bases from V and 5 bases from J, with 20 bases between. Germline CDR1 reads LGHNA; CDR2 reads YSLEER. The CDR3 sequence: CASSPQMEQVNTEAFF. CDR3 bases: TGCGCCAGCAGCCCCCAAATGGAACAGGTAAATACTGAAGCTTTCTTT.

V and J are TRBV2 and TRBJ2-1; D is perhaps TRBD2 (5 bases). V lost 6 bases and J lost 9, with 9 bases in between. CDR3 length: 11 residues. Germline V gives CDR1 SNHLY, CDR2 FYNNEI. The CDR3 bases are TGTGCCAGCAGCGGGATCACTGAGCAGTTCTTC. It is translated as CASSGITEQFF.

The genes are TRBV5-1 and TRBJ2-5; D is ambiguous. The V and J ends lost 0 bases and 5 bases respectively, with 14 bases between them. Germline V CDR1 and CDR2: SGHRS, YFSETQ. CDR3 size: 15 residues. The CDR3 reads CASSLAGLEWETQYF. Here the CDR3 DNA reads TGCGCCAGCAGCTTGGCCGGGCTAGAGTGGGAGACCCAGTACTTC.